Below, 25 T cell receptor beta chains from the same sample are listed, as sequenced in a study of blood T cell repertoires in COVID-19 (dated by TCRdb to 2019 to 2021). Library construction relied on the immunoSEQ multiplex PCR assay. As stored in TCRdb, this immuneACCESS dataset retains in-frame rearrangements with V and J assigned. A fraction of the clones does not appear; measured against another copy, unresolved V genes explain less than half of the discrepancy, and the remainder lacks a known reason. This sample is represented by over 200,000 clones; roughly 76% of them were singletons. Approximately 5% of the sample rests with the top ten. Input material: peripheral blood. All receptors derive from a human donor in a cohort sampled during active COVID-19.

The chain employs TRBV4-3 and TRBJ2-1, with 8 bases aligning to TRBD2. The CDR3 contains 16 residues. In germline, CDR1 is LGHNA, CDR2 YSLEER. V trimming: 0 bases; J trimming: 10 bases; junction bases outside the gene matches: 11. CDR3 sequence reads: CASSQDLSGGPSEQFF. The CDR3 DNA sequence: TGCGCCAGCAGCCAAGATCTGTCGGGAGGGCCTAGCGAGCAGTTCTTC.

The chain employs TRBV9 and TRBJ2-7; tentative D call: TRBD1 (6 bases). CDR1 SGDLS and CDR2 YYNGEE come from the germline V gene. The CDR3 length is 12 residues. Trimming shortened V by 8 bases and J by 6 bases, and 15 bases separated the two germline ends. The CDR3 region has the DNA TGTGCCAGTAAGGGGGACCCAGGCGAGCAGTACTTC. As protein: CASKGDPGEQYF.

V gene TRBV14 combines with J gene TRBJ2-1, with D perhaps TRBD1 (5 bases). Trimming removed 4 bases at V and 4 bases at J, with 8 bases between. The CDR3 spans 13 residues. CDR1 and CDR2 from the germline V gene are SGHDN and FVKESK. CDR3 residues: CASSLDSYNEQFF. The CDR3 nucleotides read TGTGCCAGCAGCCTCGACAGTTACAATGAGCAGTTCTTC.

The chain combines TRBV4-3 with TRBJ1-1, with a tentative D call TRBD1 (6 bases). The germline V gene has CDR1 LGHNA and CDR2 YSLEER. The CDR3 sequence is 13 residues long. V was cut by 4 bases and J by 5 bases, with 11 bases left in between. As DNA, the CDR3 is TGCGCCAGCAGCCTCAGGGGTGAGACTGAAGCTTTCTTT. This translates into CASSLRGETEAFF.

The genes are TRBV4-3 and TRBJ1-2, with a possible D match to TRBD1 (6 bases). V was trimmed by 1 base and J by 2 bases, leaving 8 bases between them. CDR1 LGHNA and CDR2 YSLEER come from the germline V gene. This CDR3 is built from 14 residues. The CDR3 DNA reads TGCGCCAGCAGCCAAGTGGGGGCCAACTATGGCTACACCTTC. Amino acid sequence: CASSQVGANYGYTF.

The CDR3 reads CTSSQILVLEDEQYF. In DNA, the CDR3 is TGCACCAGCAGCCAGATACTAGTTTTGGAGGACGAGCAGTACTTC. The gene calls are TRBV1 and TRBJ2-7; the table's D call, TRBD2, was not checked against the DNA. TRBV1 is given as a pseudogene. The CDR3 sequence is 15 residues long.

The chain is built from TRBV18 and TRBJ1-4; 8 bases are a match to TRBD1. Germline assignment: CDR1 KGHSH and CDR2 LQKENI. The CDR3 runs to 13 residues. Trimming cost V 3 bases and J 11 bases; bases outside gene matches: 5. The DNA for the CDR3 is TGTGCCAGCTCACCCCTGACAGGGGAGAAACTGTTTTTT. Translating it yields CASSPLTGEKLFF.

On this clone itself: Other DNA sequences in this sample translate to the same CDR3. The V gene is TRBV28, the J gene TRBJ1-2; a weak D match, TRBD1 (6 bases). CDR3 length equals 13 residues. V was cut by 6 bases and J by 0 bases, with 8 bases left in between. From germline, CDR1 is MDHEN and CDR2 SYDVKM. Here the CDR3 reads CASRRTANYGYTF. CDR3 nucleotides: TGTGCCAGCAGAAGGACAGCTAACTATGGCTACACCTTC.

J is TRBJ2-7 and V is TRBV7-9; 8 positions match TRBD1. Germline trimming cut 4 bases from V and 0 bases from J; bases unmatched to any gene: 5. The CDR3 has 15 residues. Per the germline V gene, CDR1 is SEHNR and CDR2 is FQNEAQ (reference sequence). Here the CDR3 DNA reads TGTGCCAGCAGCTCGCCAGGGGGCAACTCCTACGAGCAGTACTTC. As protein: CASSSPGGNSYEQYF.

V and J are TRBV9 and TRBJ2-2; 10 bases fit TRBD2. This CDR3 region has 16 residues. CDR1 and CDR2 from the germline V gene are SGDLS and YYNGEE. The ends lost 3 bases at V and 4 bases at J; junction bases unmatched: 6. CDR3: CASSAPGLASTGELFF. The CDR3 nucleotides are TGTGCCAGCAGCGCGCCGGGACTAGCGAGCACCGGGGAGCTGTTTTTT.

The chain has TRBV19 and TRBJ1-2, with D tentatively TRBD1 (5 bases). The CDR3 is 13 residues long. CDR1 and CDR2 from the germline V gene are LNHDA and SQIVND (reference sequence). V gave up 6 bases and J gave up 2 bases, with 10 bases separating them. CDR3 in DNA: TGTGCCAGTAGCCGAAACAGGAACTATGGCTACACCTTC. It translates to CASSRNRNYGYTF.

This chain links TRBV4-1 with TRBJ1-1; 8 bases align to TRBD1. This CDR3 contains 15 residues. Trimming at V came to 4 bases and at J to 4 bases, leaving 8 bases not matched to a gene. CDR1 and CDR2 from the germline V gene are MGHRA and YSYEKL. CDR3 in amino acids: CASSRTLTGGTEAFF. In DNA, the CDR3 is TGCGCCAGCAGCCGAACTCTCACAGGGGGCACTGAAGCTTTCTTT.

The genes are TRBV18 and TRBJ2-3; possibly TRBD1 for D (6 bases). Trimming left V 3 bases short and J 3 bases short, with 16 bases between. This CDR3 spans 16 amino acids. CDR1 and CDR2 from the germline V gene are KGHSH and LQKENI. The CDR3 coding sequence is TGTGCCAGCTCACCGCTAAACAGGGTTAGGACAGATACGCAGTATTTT. This encodes CASSPLNRVRTDTQYF.

The CDR3 loop reads CSGTLAGVWNEQFF. CDR3 nucleotide sequence: TGCAGCGGCACACTAGCGGGAGTCTGGAATGAGCAGTTCTTC. The chain uses TRBV29-1 and TRBJ2-1; 11 nucleotides align to TRBD2. CDR1 and CDR2 from the germline V gene are SQVTM and ANQGSEA. The junction had 9 bases not matched to a gene; V was cut back by 7 bases and J by 7 bases. The CDR3 is 14 amino acids.

This chain joins TRBV5-1 and TRBJ2-5; 10 nucleotides agree with TRBD2. This CDR3 comprises 16 residues. In germline, CDR1 is SGHRS, CDR2 YFSETQ. V dropped 0 bases and J dropped 5; count of bases not matched to a gene: 7. DNA for the CDR3: TGCGCCAGCAGCTTGGAAAGCGGGAGGGGGAGTGAGACCCAGTACTTC. This translates into CASSLESGRGSETQYF. The full variable domain, rest sourced from reference TRBV5-1 and TRBJ2-5, is KAGVTQTPRYLIKTRGQQVTLSCSPISGHRSVSWYQQTPGQGLQFLFEYFSETQRNKGNFPGRFSGRQFSNSRSEMNVSTLELGDSALYLCASSLESGRGSETQYFGPGTRLLVL.

The chain links TRBV11-3 to TRBJ2-1; 9 positions match TRBD2. J gave up 2 bases and V 1 base, and 6 bases lay outside the gene matches. The CDR3 contains 17 residues. Germline V gene data show CDR1 as SGHNT and CDR2 as YENEEA. CDR3 sequence reads: CASSLGGRGRAYNEQFF. DNA of the CDR3: TGTGCCAGCAGCTTAGGTGGGCGCGGGAGGGCCTACAATGAGCAGTTCTTC.

The chain uses TRBV28 and TRBJ1-2; tentatively, D is TRBD1 (5 bases). CDR3 size: 12 residues. Trimming shortened V by 3 bases and J by 8 bases, and 10 bases separated the two germline ends. Germline assignment: CDR1 MDHEN and CDR2 SYDVKM. CDR3 nucleotides: TGTGCCAGCAGTTTTGAACAGGAGGGCTACACCTTC. This sequence encodes CASSFEQEGYTF.

The chain carries TRBV18 and TRBJ2-1, with TRBD1 matching over 9 bases. V gave up 2 bases and J gave up 5 bases; unmatched junction bases: 4. The germline V gene has CDR1 KGHSH and CDR2 LQKENI. The CDR3 has 15 residues. For the CDR3, the DNA is TGTGCCAGCTCACCAGCAGACAGGGGGAACAATGAGCAGTTCTTC. Protein product: CASSPADRGNNEQFF. Based on the CDR3 plus reference TRBV18 and TRBJ2-1, the full variable domain is NAGVMQNPRHLVRRRGQEARLRCSPMKGHSHVYWYRQLPEEGLKFMVYLQKENIIDESGMPKERFSAEFPKEGPSILRIQQVVRGDSAAYFCASSPADRGNNEQFFGPGTRLTVL.

The chain couples TRBV5-6 to TRBJ2-7; 11 bases are a match to TRBD1. Per germline, CDR1 SGHDT and CDR2 YYEEEE. V lost 0 bases and J lost 2; bases outside the gene matches: 13. The CDR3 sequence is 19 residues long. The CDR3 nucleotides read TGTGCCAGCAGCTTGGGGCCGGGACAGGGGGTTAGGTCCGCCTACGAGCAGTACTTC. It translates to CASSLGPGQGVRSAYEQYF.

The V and J genes are TRBV15 and TRBJ2-3; 9 bases match TRBD1. There are 17 residues in the CDR3. The V segment lost 5 bases and the J segment 0 bases; nucleotides outside the gene matches: 9. Looked up from germline, CDR1 is LNHNV and CDR2 is YYDKDF (reference sequence). CDR3 bases: TGTGCCACCAGCTTGGGACAGGGACCCCAGAGCACAGATACGCAGTATTTT. Translated: CATSLGQGPQSTDTQYF.

A note on this clone: Additional DNA sequences in this sample encode the identical CDR3. The DNA for the CDR3 is TGTGCCACCAGCAGGGACAGAGCCCTTTACGAGCAGTACTTC. It encodes CATSRDRALYEQYF. The chain joins TRBV15 to TRBJ2-7; perhaps TRBD1 as D (6 bases). Germline CDR1 and CDR2: LNHNV and YYDKDF (reference sequence). Between the trimmed V and J ends, which lost 3 bases and 4 bases, there was a span of 13 bases. There are 14 residues in the CDR3.

V usage is TRBV4-3 and J usage is TRBJ1-3, with 8 bases aligning to TRBD1. The trim removed 1 base at V and 1 base at J, leaving 6 bases unmatched. The CDR3 spans 17 residues. Germline CDR1 LGHNA, CDR2 YSLEER. CDR3 residues: CASSQVLQGVSGNTIYF. The CDR3 region has the DNA TGCGCCAGCAGCCAAGTTCTACAGGGGGTTTCTGGAAACACCATATATTTT.

V is TRBV5-6 and J is TRBJ2-1; TRBD2 matches 11 bases. V lost 5 bases, J lost 7 bases, and 8 bases stayed unmatched. This CDR3 comprises 15 residues. Germline V CDR1 and CDR2: SGHDT, YYEEEE. This CDR3 reads CASRRLAGSINEQFF. CDR3 DNA sequence: TGTGCCAGCAGGCGACTAGCGGGAAGTATAAATGAGCAGTTCTTC.

A few counts support this clone. The V gene is TRBV7-3, the J gene TRBJ2-1, with 9 bases lining up with TRBD1. Trimming cost V 6 bases and J 4 bases; bases outside gene matches: 7. The CDR3 spans 15 residues. CDR1 and CDR2 (germline): SGHTA, FQGTGA. In nucleotides, the CDR3 is TGTGCCAGCAGTACCGGGACAGGGATGTACAATGAGCAGTTCTTC. Translated, it gives CASSTGTGMYNEQFF.

The rearrangement uses TRBV27 and TRBJ1-2, with D perhaps matching TRBD1 (5 bases). This CDR3 comprises 12 residues. V dropped 6 bases and J dropped 4 bases, with 9 bases sitting between them. CDR1 and CDR2 (germline): MNHEY, SMNVEV (reference sequence). The CDR3 region is CASRGLGYGYTF. The DNA of the CDR3 is TGTGCCAGCAGGGGGCTGGGCTATGGCTACACCTTC.